The source of this T cell receptor beta chain is a study of T cell responses to AZD1222 COVID-19 vaccine. Study in general: The analysis combined second doses at about 4 or about 12 weeks.

Regarding the study as a whole: After two AZD1222 doses, spike-specific TCR breadth and depth rose versus day 0. Only a handful of AZD1222 recipients, roughly 6 in all, had baseline seropositivity. Regions 160-218 and 743-854 dominated among vaccine-associated CD4 TCRs spanning spike.

The CDR3 is 17 residues long. The germline V and J ends were trimmed by 3 bases and 0 bases, with 16 bases remaining between them. Germline V CDR1 and CDR2: SGDLS, YYNGEE. As regards this clone: The antigen remains unidentified.

The repertoire was sequenced with immunoSEQ multiplex PCR; TCRdb's copy has only in-frame clones and lacks some. The sample records 80,000 or so clones, about 85% being singletons. The starting material was peripheral blood, obtained on day 0 of AZD1222 vaccination. This TCR was sampled from an adult in good health. This rearrangement joins TRBV9 to TRBJ1-3, with unresolved D. CDR3 sequence: CASSAYEGPYSGNTIYF. As DNA, the CDR3 is TGTGCCAGCAGCGCATATGAAGGACCCTACTCTGGAAACACCATATATTTT.